A single sample gave rise to the 21 T cell receptor beta chains below, sequenced in a study of blood T cell repertoires in COVID-19. TCRdb's copy holds only in-frame clones and misses some; the assay was immunoSEQ multiplex PCR. This sample yields roughly 160,000 clones, of which roughly 90% are seen a single time; 0.45% to 0.65% belongs to the top ten. What was sequenced was peripheral blood. The receptors were gathered from a man aged 50-60 years with acute or convalescent COVID-19.

The chain has TRBV4-2 and TRBJ2-7; possibly TRBD2 for D (5 bases). This CDR3 region has 15 residues. V shed 4 bases and J shed 6 bases, with 19 bases lying between them. Germline-derived CDR1 and CDR2 are LGHNA and YNFKEQ. CDR3 loop: CASSPVGARDIEQYF. CDR3 nucleotide sequence: TGTGCCAGCAGCCCCGTGGGAGCGAGAGATATCGAGCAGTACTTC.

The V gene is TRBV29-1, the J gene TRBJ1-2; D possibly corresponds to TRBD1 (6 bases). CDR1 and CDR2 from the germline V gene are SQVTM and ANQGSEA. The V end lost 2 bases, the J end lost 1 base, and 8 bases lay between the germline ends. The CDR3 runs to 13 residues. The CDR3 spells CSVESGVNYGYTF. DNA of the CDR3: TGCAGCGTTGAATCAGGGGTTAACTATGGCTACACCTTC.

This chain uses TRBV7-8 with TRBJ2-4, with D perhaps matching TRBD1 (5 bases). The CDR3 runs 14 residues. The V gene's germline CDR1 is SGHVS and CDR2 FQNEAQ. V was trimmed by 5 bases and J by 0 bases, leaving 8 bases between them. As DNA, the CDR3 is TGTGCCAGCAGCAGGACATCAGCCAAAAACATTCAGTACTTC. It is translated as CASSRTSAKNIQYF.

The genes are TRBV19 and TRBJ2-3, with a possible D match to TRBD1 (5 bases). The germline V gene encodes CDR1 LNHDA and CDR2 SQIVND (reference sequence). Trimming cost V 6 bases and J 3 bases, with 10 bases left between them. The CDR3 is 13 residues long. CDR3: CASRTDRTDTQYF. The CDR3 DNA follows: TGTGCCAGTAGGACCGACAGAACAGATACGCAGTATTTT.

The chain recombines TRBV7-2 with TRBJ1-3; no definite D call. CDR1 is SGHTA and CDR2 is FQGNSA in the germline V gene. The length of the CDR3 is 14 residues. Trimming removed 5 bases from V and 3 bases from J, with 11 bases in between. The CDR3 is CASSPNGVGNTIYF. DNA for the CDR3: TGTGCCAGCAGCCCCAATGGAGTTGGAAACACCATATATTTT.

Here the CDR3 DNA reads TGTGCCAGCAGTTCTTTGGGCGACACTGAAGCTTTCTTT. Its protein product is CASSSLGDTEAFF. The V and J genes are TRBV6-6 and TRBJ1-1, with D uncertain. CDR3 size: 13 residues. V was trimmed by 4 bases and J by 3 bases, leaving 9 bases between them. Germline CDR1 is MNHNY and CDR2 is SVGAGI (reference sequence).

As concerns this clone: Germline and junction disagree at one end, which may indicate a read error. The chain uses TRBV7-7 and TRBJ1-3; the D is unclear. Germline lookup yields CDR1 SSHAT and CDR2 FNYEAQ (reference sequence). The CDR3 sequence is 13 residues long. CDR3 sequence (DNA): TGTGCTAGCAGCTCCGGCTCTGGAAACACCATATATTTT. Translated: CASSSGSGNTIYF.

This clone is a singleton in its sample. V gene TRBV9 combines with J gene TRBJ2-5, with 7 bases that match TRBD1. The length of the CDR3 is 13 residues. Germline V gene sequence: CDR1 SGDLS, CDR2 YYNGEE. Trimming took 7 bases from V and 5 from J; bases not matched to a gene: 8. Written as DNA, the CDR3 is TGTGCCAGCTCTTACAGGGGTTGGGAGACCCAGTACTTC. Translating it yields CASSYRGWETQYF.

The chain links TRBV18 to TRBJ1-2; TRBD1 matches 7 bases. The V gene's germline CDR1 is KGHSH and CDR2 LQKENI. CDR3 length equals 14 residues. The V and J ends lost 3 bases and 7 bases, in that order; junction bases with no gene match: 8. This CDR3 reads CASSPGSRTGGYTF. In DNA form, the CDR3 reads TGTGCCAGCTCACCCGGGTCCAGGACAGGTGGCTACACCTTC.

The chain links TRBV5-4 to TRBJ2-2; D might be TRBD2 (6 bases). CDR3 length equals 15 residues. Trimming took off 2 bases at V and 4 bases at J, with 12 bases between the two ends. Germline V gene data show CDR1 as SGHNT and CDR2 as YYREEE (reference sequence). The CDR3 spells CASSFGGSVTGELFF. The CDR3 DNA reads TGTGCCAGCAGCTTCGGGGGTAGCGTCACCGGGGAGCTGTTTTTT.

The chain employs TRBV7-8 and TRBJ1-1; weak D call: TRBD1 (5 bases). Germline assignment: CDR1 SGHVS and CDR2 FQNEAQ. The ends were cut back, 1 base at V and 2 bases at J, with 11 bases in the middle. This CDR3 spans 15 amino acids. In DNA form, the CDR3 reads TGTGCCAGCAGCTTAGGCAAGGGGTCAAACACTGAAGCTTTCTTT. It specifies CASSLGKGSNTEAFF.

The J gene is TRBJ2-7, the V gene TRBV11-3; 9 bases agree with TRBD2. CDR1 and CDR2 (germline): SGHNT, YENEEA. The CDR3 totals 13 residues. V trimming: 2 bases; J trimming: 9 bases; junction bases outside the gene matches: 5. CDR3 nucleotides: TGTGCCAGCAGCTTAAATCGTAGCGGGAGGCAGTACTTC. Translating gives CASSLNRSGRQYF.

The chain employs TRBV19 and TRBJ1-4; D might be TRBD1 (5 bases). Germline loops: CDR1 LNHDA, CDR2 SQIVND (reference sequence). The CDR3 runs to 14 residues. The V end was cut by 7 bases, the J end by 8 bases, with 17 bases between. CDR3 protein: CASNPLQGDEKLFF. In nucleotides, the CDR3 is TGTGCCAGTAACCCCCTCCAGGGTGACGAAAAACTGTTTTTT.

The genes are TRBV5-8 and TRBJ2-2; D possibly corresponds to TRBD1 (5 bases). CDR1 SGHTS and CDR2 YDEGEE come from the germline V gene. This CDR3 has 16 amino acids. Trimming cost V 4 bases and J 3 bases, with 16 bases left between them. CDR3 sequence: CASSQGRVSHTGELFF. The CDR3 coding sequence is TGTGCCAGCAGCCAGGGCAGGGTGAGCCACACCGGGGAGCTGTTTTTT.

Regarding this clone: Germline is not matched at one junction end, which may reflect a read error. The CDR3 protein is CASSQLQGPTNEKLFF. The CDR3 nucleotides are TGTGCCAGCAGCCAATTACAGGGACCAACTAATGAGAAACTGTTTTTT. The chain joins TRBV4-2 to TRBJ1-4; D perhaps matches TRBD1 (6 bases). The CDR3 contains 16 residues. Germline-derived CDR1 and CDR2 are LGHNA and YNFKEQ.

This rearrangement joins TRBV30 to TRBJ2-1; 8 nucleotides align to TRBD2. V lost 0 bases and J lost 4; bases outside the gene matches: 5. The CDR3 loop spans 15 amino acids. The germline CDR1 and CDR2 sequences are GTSNPN and SVGIG (reference sequence). The CDR3 here is CAWSVKAGEYNEQFF. CDR3 coding DNA: TGTGCCTGGAGTGTCAAAGCGGGAGAGTACAATGAGCAGTTCTTC.

Written as DNA, the CDR3 is TGTGCCAGCAGTTACAGCGCGGGAGGACGTGAGCAGTTCTTC. Its translation: CASSYSAGGREQFF. The J gene is TRBJ2-1, the V gene TRBV6-6, with 8 bases that match TRBD2. V shed 2 bases, J shed 9 bases, and the junction held 6 bases outside the gene matches. The CDR3 loop spans 14 amino acids. The germline V gene encodes CDR1 MNHNY and CDR2 SVGAGI (reference sequence).

This clone was seen only once. The J gene is TRBJ2-3, the V gene TRBV7-8; TRBD2 agrees at 9 bases. Losses at the gene ends were 3 bases for V and 6 bases for J; bases not matched to a gene: 4. Germline values: CDR1 SGHVS, CDR2 FQNEAQ. This CDR3 has 14 residues. The CDR3 loop is CASSFSAGGDTQYF. CDR3 sequence (DNA): TGTGCCAGCAGCTTCTCAGCGGGAGGTGATACGCAGTATTTT. Variable domain in full (rest from reference TRBV7-8 and TRBJ2-3): GAGVSQSPRYKVAKRGQDVALRCDPISGHVSLFWYQQALGQGPEFLTYFQNEAQLDKSGLPSDRFFAERPEGSVSTLKIQRTQQEDSAVYLCASSFSAGGDTQYFGPGTRLTVL.

The J gene is TRBJ2-7, the V gene TRBV27, with 9 bases aligning to TRBD1. From germline, CDR1 is MNHEY and CDR2 SMNVEV (reference sequence). The CDR3 sequence is 16 residues long. The V and J ends lost 1 base and 2 bases, in that order; junction bases with no gene match: 6. The CDR3 DNA is TGTGCCAGCAGTTTATTACAGGGGGCCCCCCCCTACGAGCAGTACTTC. Translation: CASSLLQGAPPYEQYF.

Comment on this clone: This same CDR3 is encoded by further DNA sequences in the sample. The chain has TRBV30 and TRBJ2-1; D may be TRBD2 (5 bases). The CDR3 length is 14 residues. Germline V CDR1 and CDR2: GTSNPN, SVGIG (reference sequence). V lost 0 bases and J lost 4, with 10 bases in between. The CDR3 reads CAWSVRGTYNEQFF. For the CDR3, the DNA is TGTGCCTGGAGTGTACGGGGAACATACAATGAGCAGTTCTTC.

CDR3 nucleotide sequence: TGCAGCGTTTTACAGGGCCACGAGCAGTACTTC. This translates into CSVLQGHEQYF. The chain combines TRBV29-1 with TRBJ2-7; a weak D match, TRBD1 (6 bases). CDR1 is SQVTM and CDR2 is ANQGSEA in the germline V gene. V was cut by 5 bases and J by 5 bases, with 10 bases left in between. The CDR3 has 11 residues.